Only one count was recorded for the clone carrying this T cell receptor beta chain. What it binds is not known. The sample comes from a study of T cell responses to AZD1222 COVID-19 vaccine. Findings and limits, study-wide: Samples come after the peak T cell response, not at day 14. Spike regions recognized by vaccine-associated CD4 TCRs spanned the protein, led by 160-218 and 743-854.

Some clones are missing from TCRdb's copy, which holds only in-frame ones; the method was immunoSEQ multiplex PCR. In the table there are about 55,000 clones, 89% of which are singletons. This CDR3 comprises 14 residues. CDR1 is WNHNN, CDR2 SYGVQD, per germline (reference sequence). V lost 2 bases, J lost 6 bases, and 12 bases lay in between. The chain is built from TRBV10-1 and TRBJ2-3; D is unresolved. The receptor was isolated from an adult in good health. This material consisted of peripheral blood, taken on day 0 of AZD1222 vaccination. The CDR3 DNA sequence: TGCGCCAGCAGTGAGGGCTTTCCCACGGATACGCAGTATTTT. It yields the protein CASSEGFPTDTQYF.